Reported below is one T cell receptor beta chain. Antigen unknown. TCRdb redid the calling of the RT-PCR reads with MiXCR, one entry per CDR3 protein. The repertoire consists of about 160,000 distinct CDR3 sequences, with about 10% occurring once and the leading ten covering under 40%. This sample was taken from a study of response to subunit inactivated influenza vaccine. The CDR3 runs 18 residues. Study results and caveats: Authors suggested seasonal influenza vaccinations each recruit few new T cells.

This sequence originates from a man between 50 and 69 years old who received an inactivated influenza vaccine. This sample comprised CD8+ T cells sorted from PBMCs, obtained roughly 24 months after vaccination. This chain joins TRBV21-1 and TRBJ2-1; the table's D call TRBD1 went unverified against the DNA. TRBV21-1 is a pseudogene segment. The CDR3 here is CASSKADPTRGSYNEQFF. In DNA form, the CDR3 reads TGTGCCAGCAGCAAAGCGGACCCGACCCGGGGGTCCTACAATGAGCAGTTCTTC.